This TCR beta chain came from a study of blood T cell repertoires in COVID-19. Study in general: COVID-19 samples from acute and convalescent phases originated in the United States, Italy and Spain. T cells, B-cell-depleted T cells, or PBMCs provided the cDNA or gDNA that served as material.

Original data processing: Counts of nucleated cells, estimated from reference gene primer amplification, were obtained. TCRdb keeps only in-frame clones here, not all; method: immunoSEQ multiplex PCR. The DNA gave D and trimming, while V, J and clone size come from that table. The repertoire consists of 150,000 to 200,000 clones, with more than 75% occurring once and the leading ten covering 2.5%. V lost 5 bases and J 8 bases, leaving 12 bases between the germline ends. The CDR3 sequence is 13 residues long. Per germline, CDR1 SEHNR and CDR2 FQNEAQ (reference sequence). This clone occurred a few times.

V usage is TRBV7-9 and J usage is TRBJ1-4, with D unclear. The material sequenced was peripheral blood. The receptor's source is a man in his forties with active or convalescent COVID-19. This chain's CDR3 is CASSRGVGEKLFF. CDR3 bases: TGTGCCAGCAGCCGGGGTGTGGGCGAAAAACTGTTTTTT.